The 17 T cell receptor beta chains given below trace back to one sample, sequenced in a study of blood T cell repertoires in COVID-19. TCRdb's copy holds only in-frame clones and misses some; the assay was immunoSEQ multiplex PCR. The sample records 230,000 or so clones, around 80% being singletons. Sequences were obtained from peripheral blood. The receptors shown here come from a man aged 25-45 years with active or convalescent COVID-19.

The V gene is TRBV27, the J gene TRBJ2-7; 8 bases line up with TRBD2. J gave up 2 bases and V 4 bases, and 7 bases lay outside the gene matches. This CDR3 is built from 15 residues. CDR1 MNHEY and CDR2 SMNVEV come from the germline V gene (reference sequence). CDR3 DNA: TGTGCCAGCAGTTCCACCTCCGGGGGGGCCTACGAGCAGTACTTC. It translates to CASSSTSGGAYEQYF.

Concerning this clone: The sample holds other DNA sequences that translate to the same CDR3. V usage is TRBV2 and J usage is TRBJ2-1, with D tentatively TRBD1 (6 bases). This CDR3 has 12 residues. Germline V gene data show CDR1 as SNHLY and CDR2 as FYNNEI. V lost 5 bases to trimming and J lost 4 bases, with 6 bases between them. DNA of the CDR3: TGTGCCAGCAGTACAGGGTACAATGAGCAGTTCTTC. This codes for CASSTGYNEQFF.

Written as DNA, the CDR3 is TGTGCCAGCAGACCCCAGGTCCCCCAAGAGACCCAGTACTTC. It specifies CASRPQVPQETQYF. The chain has TRBV6-5 and TRBJ2-5, with unresolved D. Between the trimmed V and J ends, which lost 6 bases and 1 base, there was a span of 12 bases. The V gene's germline CDR1 is MNHEY and CDR2 SVGAGI. This CDR3 has 14 residues.

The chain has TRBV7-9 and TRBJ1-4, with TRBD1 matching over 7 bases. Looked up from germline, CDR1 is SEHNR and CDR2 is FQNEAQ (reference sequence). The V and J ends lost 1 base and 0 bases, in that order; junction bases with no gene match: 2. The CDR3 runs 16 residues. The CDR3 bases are TGTGCCAGCAGCTTAGGACAGGGCCCAACTAATGAAAAACTGTTTTTT. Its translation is CASSLGQGPTNEKLFF.

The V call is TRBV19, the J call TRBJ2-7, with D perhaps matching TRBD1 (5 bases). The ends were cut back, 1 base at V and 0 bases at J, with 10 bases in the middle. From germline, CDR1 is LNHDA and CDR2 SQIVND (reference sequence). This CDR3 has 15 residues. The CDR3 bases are TGTGCCAGTAGTATAGTTGCAGGGTCCTCCTACGAGCAGTACTTC. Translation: CASSIVAGSSYEQYF.

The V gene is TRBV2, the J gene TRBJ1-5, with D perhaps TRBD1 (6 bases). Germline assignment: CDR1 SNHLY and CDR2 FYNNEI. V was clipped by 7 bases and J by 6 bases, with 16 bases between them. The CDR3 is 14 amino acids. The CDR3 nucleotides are TGTGCCAGCACCGAGATGGGGGGGCGTCAGCCCCAGCATTTT. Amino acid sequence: CASTEMGGRQPQHF.

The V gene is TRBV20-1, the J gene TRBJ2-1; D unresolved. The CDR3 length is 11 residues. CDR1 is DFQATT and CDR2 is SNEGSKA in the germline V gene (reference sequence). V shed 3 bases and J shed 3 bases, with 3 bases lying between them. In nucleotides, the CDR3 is TGCAGTGCTAGTCGCTACAATGAGCAGTTCTTC. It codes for CSASRYNEQFF.

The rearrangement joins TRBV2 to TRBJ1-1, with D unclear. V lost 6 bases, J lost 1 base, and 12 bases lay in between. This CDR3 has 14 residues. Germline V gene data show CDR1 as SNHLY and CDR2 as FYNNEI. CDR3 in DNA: TGTGCCAGCAGGACCGAGGGATCGAACACTGAAGCTTTCTTT. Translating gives CASRTEGSNTEAFF.

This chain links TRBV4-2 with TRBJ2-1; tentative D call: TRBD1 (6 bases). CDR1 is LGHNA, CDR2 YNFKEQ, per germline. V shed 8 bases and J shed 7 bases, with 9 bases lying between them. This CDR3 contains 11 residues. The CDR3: CASGQGNEQFF. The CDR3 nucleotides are TGTGCCAGCGGTCAGGGGAATGAGCAGTTCTTC.

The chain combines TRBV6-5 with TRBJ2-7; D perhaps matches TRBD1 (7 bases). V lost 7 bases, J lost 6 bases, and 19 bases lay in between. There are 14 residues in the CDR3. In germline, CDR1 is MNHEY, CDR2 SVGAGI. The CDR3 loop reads CASTPTGDSREQYF. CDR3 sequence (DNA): TGTGCCAGCACCCCCACAGGGGACTCGCGCGAGCAGTACTTC.

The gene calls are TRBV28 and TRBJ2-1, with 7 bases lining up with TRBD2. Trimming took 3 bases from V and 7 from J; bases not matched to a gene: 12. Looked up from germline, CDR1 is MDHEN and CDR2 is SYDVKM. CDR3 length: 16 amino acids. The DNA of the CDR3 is TGTGCCAGCAGTTTTGTTGGAGGGAGGGCCCGGAATGAGCAGTTCTTC. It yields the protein CASSFVGGRARNEQFF.

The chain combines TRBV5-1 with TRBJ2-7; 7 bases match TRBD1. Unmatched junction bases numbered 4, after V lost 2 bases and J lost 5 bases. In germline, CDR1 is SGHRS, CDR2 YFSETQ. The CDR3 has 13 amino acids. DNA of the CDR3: TGCGCCAGCAGCTTCCGGACAGGAGACGAGCAGTACTTC. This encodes CASSFRTGDEQYF.

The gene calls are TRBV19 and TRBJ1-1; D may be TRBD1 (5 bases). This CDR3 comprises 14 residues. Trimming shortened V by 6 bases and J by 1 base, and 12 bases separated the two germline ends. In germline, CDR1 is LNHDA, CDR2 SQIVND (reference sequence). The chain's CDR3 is CASRALGPNTEAFF. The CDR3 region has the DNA TGTGCCAGTAGGGCCTTGGGGCCGAACACTGAAGCTTTCTTT.

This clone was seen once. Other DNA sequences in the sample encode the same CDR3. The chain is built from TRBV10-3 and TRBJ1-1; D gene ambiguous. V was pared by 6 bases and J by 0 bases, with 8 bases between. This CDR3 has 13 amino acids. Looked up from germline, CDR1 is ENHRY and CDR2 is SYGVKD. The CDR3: CAIRAGMNTEAFF. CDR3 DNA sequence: TGTGCCATCAGGGCAGGAATGAACACTGAAGCTTTCTTT.

CDR3 amino acids: CASSRAGQPQHF. In nucleotides, the CDR3 is TGTGCCAGCAGCCGGGCGGGCCAGCCCCAGCATTTT. The V gene is TRBV5-4, the J gene TRBJ1-5; no definite D call. Germline values: CDR1 SGHNT, CDR2 YYREEE (reference sequence). V gave up 4 bases and J gave up 7 bases, with 9 bases separating them. CDR3 size: 12 residues.

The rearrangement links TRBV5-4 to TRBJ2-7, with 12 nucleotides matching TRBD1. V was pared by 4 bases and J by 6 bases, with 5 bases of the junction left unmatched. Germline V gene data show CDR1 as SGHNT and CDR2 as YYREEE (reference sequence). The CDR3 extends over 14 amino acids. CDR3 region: CASSPGQGAREQYF. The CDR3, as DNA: TGTGCCAGCAGCCCGGGACAGGGGGCGCGCGAGCAGTACTTC. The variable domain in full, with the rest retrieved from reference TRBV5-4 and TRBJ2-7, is ETGVTQSPTHLIKTRGQQVTLRCSSQSGHNTVSWYQQALGQGPQFIFQYYREEENGRGNFPPRFSGLQFPNYSSELNVNALELDDSALYLCASSPGQGAREQYFGPGTRLTVT.

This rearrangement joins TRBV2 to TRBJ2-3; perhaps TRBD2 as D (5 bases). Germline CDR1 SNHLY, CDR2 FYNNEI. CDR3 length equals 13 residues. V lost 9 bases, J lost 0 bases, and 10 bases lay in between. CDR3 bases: TGTGCCAGTATAGCGACTAGCACAGATACGCAGTATTTT. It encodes CASIATSTDTQYF.